The T cell receptor (beta chain) under discussion was sequenced for a study of OX40 agonist ivuxolimab in advanced cancers. Of note for this clone: The antigen remains undetermined.

The assay was immunoSEQ multiplex PCR, and TCRdb's table has in-frame clones only and misses some. The table has tens of thousands of clones, less than 90% seen once. V was shortened by 4 bases and J by 5 bases, with 12 bases between the two germline ends. From germline, CDR1 is GTSNPN and CDR2 SVGIG (reference sequence). This CDR3 region has 12 residues. Study-level findings and limits: Low normalized T-cell clonal expansion was additionally recorded for some nonresponders.

This clonotype was sampled from an adult with an advanced solid tumor such as melanoma, head and neck, liver or kidney cancer. The chain couples TRBV30 to TRBJ2-7; a weak D match, TRBD2 (6 bases). Sequencing used CD4+ or CD8+ T cells sorted from blood, obtained in a trial of the OX40 agonist ivuxolimab. The CDR3 loop is CAWTEGDNEQYF. DNA of the CDR3: TGTGCCTGGACGGAGGGAGACAACGAGCAGTACTTC.